These 32 T cell receptor beta chains came from one sample sequenced in a study of Graves' ophthalmopathy and Graves' hyperthyroidism. Amplified TCR beta CDR3 regions were obtained using RNA transcripts as template. The library came from an HTBI-primed first-round RT-PCR and a second-round multiplex PCR. TCRdb used MiXCR to reprocess the multiplex PCR reads, holding one entry per CDR3 protein. This sample carries over a million distinct CDR3 sequences, 36% of them seen once, and the ten largest clones take over 8.5%. Sample: peripheral blood or thyroid tissue (not recorded which). The receptors here all came from an adult man with Graves' hyperthyroidism.

This clonotype was observed a handful of times. This may be a read error: a much more frequent sequence differs by one nucleotide. This chain links TRBV29-1 with TRBJ2-3; D assignment may be TRBD1 or TRBD2 (5 bases each). CDR1 SQVTM and CDR2 ANQGSEA come from the germline V gene. This CDR3 region has 14 residues. Trimming cost V 1 base and J 0 bases, with 8 bases left between them. The CDR3 here is CSVEGDASTDTQYF. Written as DNA, the CDR3 is TGCAGCGTTGAAGGGGACGCAAGCACAGATACGCAGTATTTT.

This clonotype came up once. The V call is TRBV10-3, the J call TRBJ1-2, with D tentatively TRBD1 (5 bases). The CDR3 has 14 residues. From germline, CDR1 is ENHRY and CDR2 SYGVKD. V was pared by 3 bases and J by 0 bases, with 8 bases between. In DNA, the CDR3 is TGTGCCATCAGTGACAGGGAAGCTAACTATGGCTACACCTTC. Translated, it gives CAISDREANYGYTF.

This chain joins TRBV14 and TRBJ1-2; D possibly corresponds to TRBD1 (6 bases). With 4 bases removed from V and 8 bases from J, the gap between germline ends came to 20 bases. The germline V gene encodes CDR1 SGHDN and CDR2 FVKESK. This CDR3 comprises 15 residues. The CDR3 spells CASSPPGGQIGGYTF. The CDR3 DNA sequence: TGTGCCAGCAGCCCGCCTGGGGGGCAGATAGGGGGCTACACCTTC.

The chain recombines TRBV7-2 with TRBJ1-5, with D hard to call. The CDR3 spans 16 residues. The germline gives CDR1 SGHTA, CDR2 FQGNSA. V lost 1 base to trimming and J lost 6 bases, with 16 bases between them. The CDR3 nucleotides read TGTGCCAGCAGCTTAGGGGGTGAGCAGGCCCGTCAGCCCCAGCATTTT. As protein: CASSLGGEQARQPQHF.

This clonotype came up a few times. The V and J genes are TRBV5-1 and TRBJ2-2; D not certain. The CDR3 runs 15 residues. V was pared by 0 bases and J by 2 bases, with 8 bases between. Looked up from germline, CDR1 is SGHRS and CDR2 is YFSETQ. CDR3 coding DNA: TGCGCCAGCAGCTTGGTCGAGATTAACACCGGGGAGCTGTTTTTT. This encodes CASSLVEINTGELFF.

Worth noting for this clonotype: With a much larger clone just one base away, this may be a read error. As DNA, the CDR3 is TGTGCCACGAAGGACGGGGGGTCTTACGAGCAGTACTTC. Translated, it gives CATKDGGSYEQYF. The V gene is TRBV2, the J gene TRBJ2-7; TRBD2 matches 7 bases. The CDR3 length is 13 residues. V dropped 10 bases and J dropped 4; count of bases not matched to a gene: 10. The germline CDR1 and CDR2 sequences are SNHLY and FYNNEI.

The rearrangement joins TRBV14 to TRBJ2-7; 7 bases are a match to TRBD1. Germline V gene data show CDR1 as SGHDN and CDR2 as FVKESK. The trim removed 0 bases at V and 4 bases at J, leaving 6 bases unmatched. The CDR3 loop spans 15 amino acids. The DNA of the CDR3 is TGTGCCAGCAGCCAAGAGACAGGGCGGTCGTACGAGCAGTACTTC. It is translated as CASSQETGRSYEQYF. The entire variable domain, with the rest obtained from reference TRBV14 and TRBJ2-7, is as follows: EAGVTQFPSHSVIEKGQTVTLRCDPISGHDNLYWYRRVMGKEIKFLLHFVKESKQDESGMPNNRFLAERTGGTYSTLKVQPAELEDSGVYFCASSQETGRSYEQYFGPGTRLTVT.

This clonotype showed up just a few times. V is TRBV5-1 and J is TRBJ1-2; no reliable D call. The germline gives CDR1 SGHRS, CDR2 YFSETQ. Trimming cost V 4 bases and J 4 bases, with 14 bases left between them. The CDR3 is 14 amino acids. CDR3 DNA: TGCGCCAGCAGCGGCGTTAGAGGAAGCTATGGCTACACCTTC. This encodes CASSGVRGSYGYTF.

This clonotype was counted only a few times. This may arise from a read error, as a much more abundant clone is one base away. The genes are TRBV9 and TRBJ2-5, with D possibly matching TRBD1 (6 bases). Deletions cut 3 bases from V and 7 bases from J, with 13 bases between. This CDR3 is 13 amino acids long. Per the germline V gene, CDR1 is SGDLS and CDR2 is YYNGEE. Here the CDR3 reads CASSDGPRGTQYF. The CDR3 nucleotides are TGTGCCAGCAGCGACGGGCCCAGGGGGACCCAGTACTTC. Supplemented by reference TRBV9 and TRBJ2-5, the full variable domain reads DSGVTQTPKHLITATGQRVTLRCSPRSGDLSVYWYQQSLDQGLQFLIQYYNGEERAKGNILERFSAQQFPDLHSELNLSSLELGDSALYFCASSDGPRGTQYFGPGTRLLVL.

There are many counts of this clonotype. The chain uses TRBV5-8 and TRBJ1-6, with D unclear. The germline V gene has CDR1 SGHTS and CDR2 YDEGEE. This CDR3 is built from 14 residues. V lost 3 bases, J lost 12 bases, and 16 bases lay in between. The CDR3 DNA is TGTGCCAGCAGCTCTCCCGGAGAGGCTGGACCCCTCCACTTT. Its protein product is CASSSPGEAGPLHF.

V and J are TRBV19 and TRBJ2-1; 7 bases match TRBD2. V lost 4 bases to trimming and J lost 0 bases; unmatched junction nucleotides: 15. Germline V gene data show CDR1 as LNHDA and CDR2 as SQIVND (reference sequence). The CDR3 extends over 19 amino acids. The CDR3 sequence is CASSTGLLTYSSSYNEQFF. The CDR3 bases are TGTGCCAGTAGTACGGGACTACTCACCTATTCGAGCTCCTACAATGAGCAGTTCTTC.

The rearrangement uses TRBV25-1 and TRBJ1-5, with D perhaps TRBD1 (5 bases). Trimming left V 4 bases short and J 1 base short, with 17 bases between. Germline CDR1 and CDR2: MGHDK and SYGVNS. The CDR3 spans 17 residues. The DNA for the CDR3 is TGTGCCAGCAGTGCGGGCGGGGCAGGGCGAAGCAATCAGCCCCAGCATTTT. Its translation is CASSAGGAGRSNQPQHF.

This clonotype came up a few times. This chain links TRBV5-4 with TRBJ1-2; 7 bases are a match to TRBD1. Germline CDR1 SGHNT, CDR2 YYREEE (reference sequence). The CDR3 contains 14 residues. The V and J ends lost 7 bases and 3 bases, in that order; junction bases with no gene match: 9. This chain's CDR3 is CASAPRQGHYGYTF. The CDR3 DNA reads TGTGCCAGCGCACCCCGACAGGGACACTATGGCTACACCTTC. Full variable domain (missing parts from reference TRBV5-4 and TRBJ1-2): ETGVTQSPTHLIKTRGQQVTLRCSSQSGHNTVSWYQQALGQGPQFIFQYYREEENGRGNFPPRFSGLQFPNYSSELNVNALELDDSALYLCASAPRQGHYGYTFGSGTRLTVV.

The chain joins TRBV19 to TRBJ1-3, with D hard to call. The CDR3 sequence is 17 residues long. Germline lookup yields CDR1 LNHDA and CDR2 SQIVND (reference sequence). Trimming left V 3 bases short and J 0 bases short, with 15 bases between. The CDR3 DNA follows: TGTGCCAGTAGTATTCACCGTCGGACCTACTCTGGAAACACCATATATTTT. Its protein is CASSIHRRTYSGNTIYF.

This clonotype was recorded a few times. This likely comes from a read error, as the CDR3 has no conserved phenylalanine or tryptophan at its end. Because the CDR3's place on the DNA is in doubt, the DNA is left out and the CDR3 is given as listed by TCRdb. This sequence joins TRBV2 and TRBJ1-5; the listed D gene, TRBD1, was not tested against the DNA. The CDR3 comprises 8 residues, both ends counted. Germline-derived CDR1 and CDR2 are SNHLY and FYNNEI. CDR3 residues: CASSEWRT.

This clonotype showed up many times. J is TRBJ2-5 and V is TRBV20-1; TRBD2 matches at 8 bases. V trimming: 0 bases; J trimming: 7 bases; junction bases outside the gene matches: 13. The CDR3 spans 16 residues. Germline V CDR1 and CDR2: DFQATT, SNEGSKA (reference sequence). The chain's CDR3 is CSAREDLTSATLTQYF. The DNA for the CDR3 is TGCAGTGCTAGAGAGGATTTGACTAGCGCCACCCTGACCCAGTACTTC.

With respect to this clonotype: One end of the junction is discordant with germline, which a read error may explain. The V call is TRBV10-3, the J call TRBJ1-1; maybe TRBD1 (5 bases). The length of the CDR3 is 16 residues. Germline V gives CDR1 ENHRY, CDR2 SYGVKD. The DNA of the CDR3 is TGTGCCATCAGGAGTAGGGGTGGACCGATGGGGACTGAAGCTCTCTTT. Residues: CAIRSRGGPMGTEALF.

Of note for this clonotype: This may come from a read error, since a much larger clone is one base off. V is TRBV7-8 and J is TRBJ1-1; D gene ambiguous. The CDR3 loop spans 15 amino acids. V lost 0 bases and J lost 7, with 15 bases in between. CDR1 and CDR2 from the germline V gene are SGHVS and FQNEAQ. The CDR3 is CASSLAPNPLGEAFF. The CDR3 nucleotides read TGTGCCAGCAGCTTAGCGCCGAACCCCCTTGGTGAAGCTTTCTTT.

CDR3 nucleotide sequence: TGTGCCTGGAGACTAACCTACGAGCAGTACTTC. It codes for CAWRLTYEQYF. The V gene is TRBV30, the J gene TRBJ2-7, with D hard to call. V lost 3 bases and J 2 bases, leaving 5 bases between the germline ends. Germline V gene data show CDR1 as GTSNPN and CDR2 as SVGIG (reference sequence). The CDR3 is made up of 11 amino acids.

This clonotype was detected ten times or more. The J gene is TRBJ2-5, the V gene TRBV4-3; 11 bases match TRBD2. J lost 7 bases, V lost 1 base, and 8 bases had no gene match. CDR1 and CDR2 from the germline V gene are LGHNA and YSLEER. The CDR3 totals 16 residues. CDR3 amino acids: CASSQVTSGSSGTQYF. The CDR3 DNA sequence: TGCGCCAGCAGCCAAGTAACTAGCGGGAGCTCGGGGACCCAGTACTTC.

The V call is TRBV5-1, the J call TRBJ2-2; possible D gene TRBD2, 6 bases. Germline-derived CDR1 and CDR2 are SGHRS and YFSETQ. The CDR3 consists of 15 residues. The V end lost 5 bases, the J end lost 5 bases, and 16 bases lay between the germline ends. For the CDR3, the DNA is TGCGCCAGCAGTTTCTTGGGTGGGGGGACCGGGGAGCTGTTTTTT. Protein product: CASSFLGGGTGELFF.

This clonotype has a count of ten or more. V is TRBV10-3 and J is TRBJ1-5; the D gene is possibly TRBD1 (5 bases). CDR1 is ENHRY, CDR2 SYGVKD, per germline. The CDR3 length is 14 residues. V gave up 7 bases and J gave up 4 bases, with 14 bases separating them. This chain's CDR3 is CAINRDGRNQPQHF. For the CDR3, the DNA is TGTGCCATCAACCGGGACGGAAGAAATCAGCCCCAGCATTTT.

The chain combines TRBV4-3 with TRBJ2-5, with 15 bases matching TRBD2. Germline lookup yields CDR1 LGHNA and CDR2 YSLEER. There are 17 residues in the CDR3. V shed 3 bases and J 2 bases; nucleotides not matched to a gene: 4. The CDR3 is CASSQRGLAGGQETQYF. CDR3 nucleotides: TGCGCCAGCAGCCAGAGGGGACTAGCGGGAGGTCAAGAGACCCAGTACTTC.

This clonotype was seen at least ten times. The chain uses TRBV9 and TRBJ1-1; perhaps TRBD1 as D (5 bases). The CDR3 is 13 amino acids. Germline V CDR1 and CDR2: SGDLS, YYNGEE. V lost 2 bases and J 10 bases, leaving 15 bases between the germline ends. The CDR3 DNA sequence: TGTGCCAGCAGCGTCGAACCAGGGTACGGAGCTTTCTTT. Amino acids: CASSVEPGYGAFF.

This clonotype was found many times. The V gene is TRBV19, the J gene TRBJ1-2; TRBD1 is a possible D gene (5 bases). V lost 0 bases to trimming and J lost 0 bases, with 17 bases between them. This CDR3 region has 18 residues. Germline CDR1 reads LNHDA; CDR2 reads SQIVND (reference sequence). CDR3 amino acids: CASSIDSAPGDPNYGYTF. The CDR3 bases are TGTGCCAGTAGTATAGATTCGGCCCCCGGGGACCCTAACTATGGCTACACCTTC. The full variable domain, completed using reference TRBV19 and TRBJ1-2, is DGGITQSPKYLFRKEGQNVTLSCEQNLNHDAMYWYRQDPGQGLRLIYYSQIVNDFQKGDIAEGYSVSREKKESFPLTVTSAQKNPTAFYLCASSIDSAPGDPNYGYTFGSGTRLTVV.

This clonotype was seen ten or more times. V usage is TRBV7-2 and J usage is TRBJ1-4; D unresolved. The CDR3 runs to 13 residues. Germline loops: CDR1 SGHTA, CDR2 FQGNSA. The V end was cut by 5 bases, the J end by 4 bases, with 8 bases between. The CDR3 DNA is TGTGCCAGCAGCCTCGGTTATAATGAAAAACTGTTTTTT. Protein product: CASSLGYNEKLFF.

About this clonotype: At one of its ends the junction is not consistent with the germline gene, which may arise from a read error. The genes are TRBV10-3 and TRBJ2-7; D unclear. This CDR3 spans 11 amino acids. Germline assignment: CDR1 ENHRY and CDR2 SYGVKD. Here the CDR3 DNA reads TGTGCCAGCAGTTACTTTGACGAGCAGTACTTC. Its translation: CASSYFDEQYF.

The sample holds many counts of this clonotype. J is TRBJ2-5 and V is TRBV7-2; D unresolved. There are 15 residues in the CDR3. Trimming pared 1 base from V and 5 bases from J, leaving 14 bases between. CDR1 and CDR2 (germline): SGHTA, FQGNSA. CDR3 DNA sequence: TGTGCCAGCAGCTTAGTTGGCGGACCTACGGAGACCCAGTACTTC. Protein: CASSLVGGPTETQYF.

The chain is built from TRBV20-1 and TRBJ2-7; 7 bases are a match to TRBD2. The length of the CDR3 is 12 residues. V shed 6 bases, J shed 6 bases, and the junction held 8 bases outside the gene matches. Germline-derived CDR1 and CDR2 are DFQATT and SNEGSKA (reference sequence). CDR3 nucleotide sequence: TGCAGTGCCTGGGACCCGGGAGGCGAGCAGTACTTC. Amino acids: CSAWDPGGEQYF.

This clonotype was counted between two and nine times. The gene calls are TRBV12-3 or TRBV12-4 and TRBJ2-6; perhaps TRBD1 as D (6 bases). V lost 6 bases and J 1 base, leaving 19 bases between the germline ends. This CDR3 has 18 amino acids. CDR3 nucleotides: TGTGCCAGCAGCCAGGACAGTTTATGGGGGTCTGGGGCCAACGTCCTGACTTTC. Translation: CASSQDSLWGSGANVLTF.

This clonotype was counted a single time. This chain joins TRBV29-1 and TRBJ1-2, with D perhaps TRBD1 (5 bases). Trimming left V 3 bases short and J 2 bases short, with 16 bases between. The CDR3 runs to 15 residues. CDR1 is SQVTM and CDR2 is ANQGSEA in the germline V gene. The CDR3 loop is CSVDTRRGWNYGYTF. In DNA, the CDR3 is TGCAGCGTTGATACTCGGAGGGGCTGGAACTATGGCTACACCTTC.

This sequence joins TRBV29-1 and TRBJ1-5, with 8 bases aligning to TRBD1. V was clipped by 6 bases and J by 0 bases; unmatched bases: 13. Per the germline V gene, CDR1 is SQVTM and CDR2 is ANQGSEA. The CDR3 has 17 residues. This CDR3 is CSVSPGTGTNSNQPQHF. Here the CDR3 DNA reads TGCAGCGTGAGCCCCGGGACAGGAACAAATAGCAATCAGCCCCAGCATTTT.